This T cell receptor (beta chain) was obtained from a study of long-term antiretroviral therapy in people with HIV. Study-wide points: Missing from the dataset were any data on ART adherence, viral resistance or therapy changes. Although diversity increased after ART, it remained lower than in transplant donor controls.

The immunoSEQ assay was v3.0, run at survey level. Here immunoSEQ multiplex PCR was the method, and the copy in TCRdb shows in-frame clones only, minus some. Of 15,000 to 20,000 clones listed, about 86% are singletons. Comments on this clone: Its specificity is unknown.

Germline lookup yields CDR1 MGHRA and CDR2 YSYEKL. The germline V and J ends were trimmed by 1 base and 3 bases, with 10 bases remaining between them. There are 14 residues in the CDR3. The receptor was derived from a man aged 18 to 29 with HIV. The gene calls are TRBV4-1 and TRBJ2-7; no firm D call. Sample: unsorted PBMCs, taken 0.1 years after starting antiretroviral therapy. CDR3 coding DNA: TGCGCCAGCAGCCAAGCCGTTGCCGGCTACGAGCAGTACTTC. Encoded protein: CASSQAVAGYEQYF.